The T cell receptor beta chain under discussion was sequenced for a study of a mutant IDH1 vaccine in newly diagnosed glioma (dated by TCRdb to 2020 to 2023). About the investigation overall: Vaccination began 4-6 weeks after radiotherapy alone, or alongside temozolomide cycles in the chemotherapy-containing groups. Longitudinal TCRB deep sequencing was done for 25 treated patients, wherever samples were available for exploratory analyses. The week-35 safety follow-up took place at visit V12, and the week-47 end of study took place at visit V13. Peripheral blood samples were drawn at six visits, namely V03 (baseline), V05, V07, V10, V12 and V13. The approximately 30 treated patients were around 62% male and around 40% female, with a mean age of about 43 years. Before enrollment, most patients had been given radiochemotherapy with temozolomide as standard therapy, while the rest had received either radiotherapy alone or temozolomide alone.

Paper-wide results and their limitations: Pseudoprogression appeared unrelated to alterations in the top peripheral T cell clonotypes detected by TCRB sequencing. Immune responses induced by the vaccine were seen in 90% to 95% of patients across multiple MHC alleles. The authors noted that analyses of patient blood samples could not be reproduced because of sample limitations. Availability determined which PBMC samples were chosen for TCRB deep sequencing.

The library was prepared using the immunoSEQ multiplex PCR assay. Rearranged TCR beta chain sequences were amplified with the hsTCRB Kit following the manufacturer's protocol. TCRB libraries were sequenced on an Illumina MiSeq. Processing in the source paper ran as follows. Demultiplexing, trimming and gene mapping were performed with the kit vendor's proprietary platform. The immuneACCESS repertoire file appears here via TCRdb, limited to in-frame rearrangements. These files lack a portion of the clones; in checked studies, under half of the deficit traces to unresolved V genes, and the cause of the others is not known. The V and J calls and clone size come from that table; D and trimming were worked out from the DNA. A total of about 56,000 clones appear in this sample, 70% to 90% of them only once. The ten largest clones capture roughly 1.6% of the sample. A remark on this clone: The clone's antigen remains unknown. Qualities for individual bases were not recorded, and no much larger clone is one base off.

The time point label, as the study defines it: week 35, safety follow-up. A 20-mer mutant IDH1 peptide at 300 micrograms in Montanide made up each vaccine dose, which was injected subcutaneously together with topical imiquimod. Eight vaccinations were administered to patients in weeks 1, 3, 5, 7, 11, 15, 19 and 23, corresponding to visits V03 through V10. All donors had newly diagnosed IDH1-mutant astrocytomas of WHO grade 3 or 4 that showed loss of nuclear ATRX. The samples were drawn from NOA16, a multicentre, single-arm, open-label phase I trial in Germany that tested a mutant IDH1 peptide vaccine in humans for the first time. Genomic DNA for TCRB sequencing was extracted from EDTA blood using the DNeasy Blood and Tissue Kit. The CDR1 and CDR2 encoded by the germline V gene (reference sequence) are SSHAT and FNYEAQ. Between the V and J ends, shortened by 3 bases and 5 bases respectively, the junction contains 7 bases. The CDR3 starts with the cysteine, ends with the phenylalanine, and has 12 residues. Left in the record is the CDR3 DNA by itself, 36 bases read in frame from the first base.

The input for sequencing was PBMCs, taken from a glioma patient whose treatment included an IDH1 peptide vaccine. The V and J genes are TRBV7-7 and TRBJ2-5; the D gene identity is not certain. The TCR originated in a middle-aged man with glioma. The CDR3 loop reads CASSFNGETQYF. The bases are TGTGCCAGCAGCTTTAATGGTGAGACCCAGTACTTC.